The 30 T cell receptor beta chains below come from one sample, sequenced in a study of blood T cell repertoires in COVID-19. Using immunoSEQ multiplex PCR, the repertoire was profiled, and TCRdb retains in-frame clones only, with some absent. Of around 41,000 clones listed, about 80% were seen once; the top ten hold approximately 40%. The sample taken for sequencing was peripheral blood. The receptor set was obtained from a woman aged 80 or older with acute or convalescent COVID-19.

The V call is TRBV4-1, the J call TRBJ1-5, with D possibly being TRBD1 (6 bases). Germline V gene lookup returns CDR1 MGHRA and CDR2 YSYEKL. This CDR3 has 16 residues. The V end was cut by 0 bases, the J end by 7 bases, with 16 bases between. The CDR3 reads CASSQEGQGMGQPQHF. CDR3 in DNA: TGCGCCAGCAGCCAAGAGGGGCAGGGGATGGGCCAGCCCCAGCATTTT.

The chain has TRBV19 and TRBJ1-5; 7 bases are a match to TRBD1. The V gene end was trimmed by 1 base and the J gene end by 6 bases; junction bases not matched to a gene: 6. Looked up from germline, CDR1 is LNHDA and CDR2 is SQIVND (reference sequence). This CDR3 is built from 15 residues. The CDR3 DNA reads as TGTGCCAGTAGTATAGGACAGGGAAGCGGTCAGCCCCAGCATTTT. It translates to CASSIGQGSGQPQHF. Combining the CDR3 with reference TRBV19 and TRBJ1-5 gives the whole variable domain DGGITQSPKYLFRKEGQNVTLSCEQNLNHDAMYWYRQDPGQGLRLIYYSQIVNDFQKGDIAEGYSVSREKKESFPLTVTSAQKNPTAFYLCASSIGQGSGQPQHFGDGTRLSIL.

The gene calls are TRBV5-1 and TRBJ2-5; 12 nucleotides agree with TRBD2. CDR1 SGHRS and CDR2 YFSETQ come from the germline V gene. V trimming: 4 bases; J trimming: 4 bases; junction bases outside the gene matches: 8. This CDR3 region has 16 residues. The CDR3: CASSPSSGGAGETQYF. Here the CDR3 DNA reads TGCGCCAGCAGCCCCTCTAGCGGGGGGGCGGGAGAGACCCAGTACTTC.

This clone was counted a few times. The chain carries TRBV12-3 or TRBV12-4 and TRBJ2-3; no reliable D call. Trimming took 6 bases from V and 6 from J, leaving 10 bases between them. This CDR3 comprises 12 residues. The CDR3 coding sequence is TGTGCCAGCAGCCAGATCAGGGATACGCAGTATTTT. It is translated as CASSQIRDTQYF.

The chain recombines TRBV5-1 with TRBJ2-1, with D maybe TRBD2 (6 bases). Looked up from germline, CDR1 is SGHRS and CDR2 is YFSETQ. The CDR3 has 14 amino acids. The germline V and J ends were trimmed by 0 bases and 8 bases, with 12 bases remaining between them. In DNA form, the CDR3 reads TGCGCCAGCAGCTTGGACGGGGGAGTGGATGAGCAGTTCTTC. Its translation is CASSLDGGVDEQFF.

This rearrangement joins TRBV29-1 to TRBJ2-3, with a weak D call TRBD1 (6 bases). Germline CDR1 is SQVTM and CDR2 is ANQGSEA. The CDR3 consists of 13 residues. Trimming took 7 bases from V and 0 from J, leaving 11 bases between them. The CDR3 loop is CSAVQGSTDTQYF. The CDR3, as DNA: TGCAGCGCCGTACAGGGTAGCACAGATACGCAGTATTTT.

The chain recombines TRBV3-1 (or the pseudogene TRBV3-2) with TRBJ1-2, with TRBD1 identical over 7 bases. Germline values: CDR1 LGHDT, CDR2 YNNKEL (reference sequence). V was pared by 3 bases and J by 7 bases, with 8 bases of the junction left unmatched. The CDR3 runs to 14 residues. The CDR3 here is CASSHRTGEIGYTF. For the CDR3, the DNA is TGTGCCAGCAGCCACCGGACAGGAGAGATTGGCTACACCTTC.

The V and J genes are TRBV30 and TRBJ1-4; 8 bases match TRBD1. Trimming removed 1 base from V and 9 bases from J; junction bases left unmatched: 7. The CDR3 has 14 amino acids. Looked up from germline, CDR1 is GTSNPN and CDR2 is SVGIG (reference sequence). DNA of the CDR3: TGTGCCTGGAGTGGAGGACAGGGAGCAAAAAAACTGTTTTTT. Protein sequence: CAWSGGQGAKKLFF.

This clone was picked up a small number of times. The CDR3 loop is CASSHYRGPGNQPQHF. The CDR3 DNA is TGCGCCAGCAGCCACTACAGGGGGCCGGGCAATCAGCCCCAGCATTTT. V is TRBV5-1 and J is TRBJ1-5, with 9 bases aligning to TRBD1. This CDR3 region has 16 residues. After removal of 4 bases from V and 2 bases from J, the junction contained 7 bases not matched to a gene. Germline V gene lookup returns CDR1 SGHRS and CDR2 YFSETQ. Based on the CDR3 plus reference TRBV5-1 and TRBJ1-5, the full variable domain is KAGVTQTPRYLIKTRGQQVTLSCSPISGHRSVSWYQQTPGQGLQFLFEYFSETQRNKGNFPGRFSGRQFSNSRSEMNVSTLELGDSALYLCASSHYRGPGNQPQHFGDGTRLSIL.

V usage is TRBV5-1 and J usage is TRBJ2-5, with TRBD1 identical over 8 bases. Germline V gene lookup returns CDR1 SGHRS and CDR2 YFSETQ. This CDR3 comprises 15 residues. Trimming removed 2 bases from V and 5 bases from J; junction bases left unmatched: 8. The CDR3 loop is CASSFQGAQTETQYF. The CDR3 nucleotides read TGCGCCAGCAGCTTTCAGGGGGCGCAAACGGAGACCCAGTACTTC.

The chain is built from TRBV7-2 and TRBJ2-1; 7 nucleotides agree with TRBD2. Trimming removed 2 bases from V and 6 bases from J; junction bases left unmatched: 4. There are 14 residues in the CDR3. Germline V gives CDR1 SGHTA, CDR2 FQGNSA. CDR3 sequence reads: CASSLMGTTNEQFF. CDR3 bases: TGTGCCAGCAGCTTAATGGGGACTACCAATGAGCAGTTCTTC.

The chain combines TRBV5-4 with TRBJ1-4; TRBD1 aligns across 7 bases. Germline lookup yields CDR1 SGHNT and CDR2 YYREEE (reference sequence). There are 14 residues in the CDR3. The V and J ends lost 2 bases and 7 bases, in that order; junction bases with no gene match: 5. The CDR3 loop reads CASSFRGAGEKLFF. CDR3 nucleotides: TGTGCCAGCAGCTTCAGGGGGGCCGGTGAAAAACTGTTTTTT.

The rearrangement uses TRBV6-5 and TRBJ1-4; 8 nucleotides line up with TRBD1. J lost 8 bases, V lost 4 bases, and 6 bases had no gene match. Germline-derived CDR1 and CDR2 are MNHEY and SVGAGI. CDR3 length: 14 amino acids. CDR3 in DNA: TGTGCCAGCAGTTCGGGACAGGCTGGAGAAAAACTGTTTTTT. It specifies CASSSGQAGEKLFF.

This chain uses TRBV6-1 with TRBJ1-4, with 9 bases aligning to TRBD1. The CDR3 sequence is 15 residues long. Trimming at V came to 2 bases and at J to 7 bases, leaving 5 bases not matched to a gene. Germline CDR1 MNHNS, CDR2 SASEGT. The CDR3 here is CASSEPGQGTEKLFF. As DNA, the CDR3 is TGTGCCAGCAGTGAACCGGGACAGGGAACTGAAAAACTGTTTTTT.

The chain carries TRBV30 and TRBJ1-3; D perhaps matches TRBD1 (6 bases). This CDR3 region has 14 residues. Germline CDR1 GTSNPN, CDR2 SVGIG (reference sequence). CDR3 protein: CAGGRADSGNTIYF. For the CDR3, the DNA is TGTGCTGGGGGCAGGGCCGACTCTGGAAACACCATATATTTT.

The chain links TRBV10-3 to TRBJ2-5; D remains ambiguous. CDR1 is ENHRY and CDR2 is SYGVKD in the germline V gene. This CDR3 spans 15 amino acids. V lost 0 bases, J lost 4 bases, and 12 bases lay in between. The CDR3 here is CAISESGPHGETQYF. CDR3 coding DNA: TGTGCCATCAGTGAGTCGGGCCCTCATGGAGAGACCCAGTACTTC.

The rearrangement joins TRBV3-1 (or the pseudogene TRBV3-2) to TRBJ1-1; perhaps TRBD1 as D (5 bases). The CDR3 has 14 amino acids. Trimming pared 6 bases from V and 1 base from J, leaving 12 bases between. Germline lookup yields CDR1 LGHDT and CDR2 YNNKEL (reference sequence). CDR3 sequence: CASSQGRGNTEAFF. CDR3 nucleotides: TGTGCCAGCAGTCAGGGTAGGGGGAACACTGAAGCTTTCTTT.

This sequence joins TRBV7-9 and TRBJ2-5, with D perhaps TRBD1 (6 bases). The V end was cut by 4 bases, the J end by 4 bases, with 13 bases between. The CDR3 loop spans 14 amino acids. The germline V gene encodes CDR1 SEHNR and CDR2 FQNEAQ (reference sequence). In DNA form, the CDR3 reads TGTGCCAGCAGCTCGCGGACAGTTCCAGAGACCCAGTACTTC. Translation gives CASSSRTVPETQYF.

This clone occurred a few times. This chain joins TRBV6-1 and TRBJ1-2; D is undetermined. The V end was cut by 1 base, the J end by 4 bases, with 7 bases between. The germline V gene encodes CDR1 MNHNS and CDR2 SASEGT. This CDR3 is built from 13 residues. CDR3 bases: TGTGCCAGCAGTGAAGGGGCCGGCTATGGCTACACCTTC. The encoded protein is CASSEGAGYGYTF.

The table lists this clone with a count of one. J is TRBJ2-2 and V is TRBV5-5; tentatively, D is TRBD2 (5 bases). Germline V gene data show CDR1 as SGHKS and CDR2 as YYEKEE (reference sequence). The CDR3 totals 13 residues. V was shortened by 4 bases and J by 4 bases, with 8 bases between the two germline ends. CDR3 nucleotide sequence: TGTGCCAGCAGCCGCGGAGGCACCGGGGAGCTGTTTTTT. Translated, it gives CASSRGGTGELFF.

The V gene is TRBV3-1 (or the pseudogene TRBV3-2), the J gene TRBJ1-3, with D unresolved. V lost 1 base and J 4 bases, leaving 5 bases between the germline ends. This CDR3 has 13 residues. From germline, CDR1 is LGHDT and CDR2 YNNKEL (reference sequence). The CDR3 is CASSQGRGNTIYF. CDR3 DNA sequence: TGTGCCAGCAGCCAAGGGAGGGGAAACACCATATATTTT.

This sequence joins TRBV7-2 and TRBJ1-6; TRBD1 might be the D (5 bases). CDR1 and CDR2 (germline): SGHTA, FQGNSA. The CDR3 runs 14 residues. V lost 5 bases and J 8 bases, leaving 13 bases between the germline ends. This CDR3 is CASSVIEGDSPLHF. The CDR3 DNA is TGTGCCAGCAGCGTCATCGAAGGGGATTCACCCCTCCACTTT.

V usage is TRBV7-6 and J usage is TRBJ2-3; 10 bases are shared with TRBD2. The junction had 2 bases not matched to a gene; V was cut back by 4 bases and J by 1 base. Germline CDR1 and CDR2: SGHVS and FNYEAQ. The CDR3 is made up of 15 amino acids. In nucleotides, the CDR3 is TGTGCCAGCAGCTCTCTAGCGGGGGGCACAGATACGCAGTATTTT. Residues: CASSSLAGGTDTQYF.

This chain links TRBV11-3 with TRBJ2-1; 10 bases align to TRBD2. Germline V gene lookup returns CDR1 SGHNT and CDR2 YENEEA. The J segment lost 6 bases and the V segment lost 6 bases, leaving 8 bases of the junction unmatched. This CDR3 is built from 15 residues. The CDR3 DNA sequence: TGTGCCAGCAGTTCCGGGACTAGCGACCCCAATGAGCAGTTCTTC. Protein: CASSSGTSDPNEQFF.

This clone was found a few times. This chain uses TRBV7-8 with TRBJ2-1; 7 bases map to TRBD2. This CDR3 is built from 17 residues. CDR1 and CDR2 (germline): SGHVS, FQNEAQ. V shed 3 bases, J shed 3 bases, and the junction held 11 bases outside the gene matches. The CDR3 is CASSFGGGSGVYNEQFF. Here the CDR3 DNA reads TGTGCCAGCAGCTTTGGGGGGGGATCGGGAGTCTACAATGAGCAGTTCTTC.

The gene calls are TRBV7-2 and TRBJ2-7, with 8 bases aligning to TRBD2. The CDR3 is made up of 14 amino acids. The trim removed 2 bases at V and 6 bases at J, leaving 6 bases unmatched. Germline assignment: CDR1 SGHTA and CDR2 FQGNSA. This CDR3 is CASSLLGTRGEQYF. For the CDR3, the DNA is TGTGCCAGCAGCTTACTCGGGACTAGGGGCGAGCAGTACTTC.

This clone has just one count. The chain couples TRBV7-9 to TRBJ2-7; D call uncertain. CDR1 SEHNR and CDR2 FQNEAQ come from the germline V gene (reference sequence). This CDR3 contains 14 residues. Between the trimmed V and J ends, which lost 2 bases and 0 bases, there was a span of 8 bases. The CDR3 DNA sequence: TGTGCCAGCAGCTTAATGGGCGACTCCTACGAGCAGTACTTC. This encodes CASSLMGDSYEQYF.

This chain links TRBV9 with TRBJ2-2; 9 bases match TRBD2. CDR1 is SGDLS and CDR2 is YYNGEE in the germline V gene. V trimming: 0 bases; J trimming: 8 bases; junction bases outside the gene matches: 8. The CDR3 is made up of 16 amino acids. For the CDR3, the DNA is TGTGCCAGCAGCGTAGGGGCTAGCGGGGCCCGAGGGGAGCTGTTTTTT. Its protein is CASSVGASGARGELFF. Full variable domain (remainder filled in from reference TRBV9 and TRBJ2-2): DSGVTQTPKHLITATGQRVTLRCSPRSGDLSVYWYQQSLDQGLQFLIQYYNGEERAKGNILERFSAQQFPDLHSELNLSSLELGDSALYFCASSVGASGARGELFFGEGSRLTVL.

This clone occurred once. The chain uses TRBV11-3 and TRBJ2-6; D might be TRBD2 (6 bases). This CDR3 has 17 amino acids. CDR1 is SGHNT, CDR2 YENEEA, per germline. The ends were cut back, 4 bases at V and 4 bases at J, with 17 bases in the middle. The chain's CDR3 is CASSSVGNLAGANVLTF. CDR3 in DNA: TGTGCCAGCAGCTCAGTAGGCAATCTAGCGGGGGCCAACGTCCTGACTTTC.

The rearrangement uses TRBV5-4 and TRBJ1-2, with D possibly matching TRBD1 (5 bases). This CDR3 contains 15 residues. V was shortened by 2 bases and J by 4 bases, with 15 bases between the two germline ends. Germline-derived CDR1 and CDR2 are SGHNT and YYREEE (reference sequence). This CDR3 is CASSFGPTVFYGYTF. CDR3 DNA sequence: TGTGCCAGCAGCTTTGGGCCGACAGTGTTCTATGGCTACACCTTC.